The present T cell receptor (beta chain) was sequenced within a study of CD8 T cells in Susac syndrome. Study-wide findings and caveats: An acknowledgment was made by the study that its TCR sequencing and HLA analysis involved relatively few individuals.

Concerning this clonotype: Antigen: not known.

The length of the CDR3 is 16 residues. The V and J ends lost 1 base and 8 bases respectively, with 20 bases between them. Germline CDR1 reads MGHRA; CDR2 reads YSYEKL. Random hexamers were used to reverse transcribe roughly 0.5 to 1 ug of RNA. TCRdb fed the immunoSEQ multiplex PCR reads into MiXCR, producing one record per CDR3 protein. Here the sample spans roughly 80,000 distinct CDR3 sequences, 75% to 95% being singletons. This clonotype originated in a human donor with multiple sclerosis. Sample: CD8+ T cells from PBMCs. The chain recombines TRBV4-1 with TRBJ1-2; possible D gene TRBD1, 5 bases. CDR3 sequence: CASSQAEGTDLFGYTF. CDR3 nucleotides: TGCGCCAGCAGCCAAGCCGAGGGGACGGACCTCTTCGGCTACACCTTC.